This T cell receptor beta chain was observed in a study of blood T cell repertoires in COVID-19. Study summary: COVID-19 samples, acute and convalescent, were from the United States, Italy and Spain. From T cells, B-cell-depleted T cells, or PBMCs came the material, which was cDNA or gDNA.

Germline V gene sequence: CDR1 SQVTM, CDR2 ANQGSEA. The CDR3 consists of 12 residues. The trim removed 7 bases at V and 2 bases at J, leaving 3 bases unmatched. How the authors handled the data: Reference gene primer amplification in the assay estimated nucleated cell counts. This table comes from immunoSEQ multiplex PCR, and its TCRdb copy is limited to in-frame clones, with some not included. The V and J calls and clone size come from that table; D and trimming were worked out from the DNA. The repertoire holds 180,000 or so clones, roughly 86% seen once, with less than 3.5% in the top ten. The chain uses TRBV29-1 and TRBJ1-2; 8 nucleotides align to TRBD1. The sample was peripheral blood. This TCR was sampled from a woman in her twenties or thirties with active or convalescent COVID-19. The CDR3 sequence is CSGRTGNYGYTF. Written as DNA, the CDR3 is TGCAGCGGTCGGACAGGGAACTATGGCTACACCTTC.